This T cell receptor (beta chain) was documented in a study of Ad26.COV2.S vaccination and SARS-CoV-2 variants (dated by TCRdb to 2020 to 2022). The study in broad terms: Donors in the vaccine arm were drawn from COV1001, a phase I-IIa trial of Ad26.COV2.S in healthy adults that was multicentre, randomized, double-blind and placebo-controlled. Ad26.COV2.S was administered intramuscularly at 5 x 10^10 or 1 x 10^11 viral particles, either as a single shot or as two shots given 56 days apart. The specificity and breadth of SARS-CoV-2-reactive T cell receptors after Ad26.COV2.S vaccination were assessed by TCRbeta repertoire sequencing. A total of around 32 samples were included in the TCR-sequenced set, comprising around 19 Ad26.COV2.S vaccine recipients, 5 placebo recipients and 8 SARS-CoV-2 convalescent individuals. Trial participants were randomized into five groups of five, in which low-dose or high-dose Ad26.COV2.S was given once or twice, or placebo was given on both occasions. Investigators remained blinded to trial group allocation during experiments and outcome assessment. Here is what the overall study found, with its caveats: The study lacked the statistical power to compare responses across vaccine doses or regimens. Compared with placebo recipients, Ad26.COV2.S recipients showed higher spike-specific TCR breadth (P = 0.0014). It was noted by the authors that total T cell responses may have been underestimated by the TCR breadth and depth analyses. After vaccination, substantial breadth of spike-specific CD8+ and CD4+ T cell responses was reported. Comparable non-spike TCR breadth was observed between vaccine and placebo recipients, consistent with only spike being contained in the vaccine.

This clone was observed a few times. Its antigen is still unknown. Nothing much larger sits one base from this clone, and base qualities are not available. Its CDR3 holds 15 amino acids, cysteine through phenylalanine. The entry retains the CDR3 DNA only, 45 bases that are in frame from base 1. V is cut by 4 bases and J by 3 bases, and the space between the germline ends is 16 bases. Sequences MDHEN (CDR1) and SYDVKM (CDR2) are obtained from the germline V gene. The immunoSEQ Assay was used to sequence TCRbeta CDR3 regions. After extraction, genomic DNA underwent amplification by bias-controlled multiplex PCR, followed by high-throughput sequencing. In the source study's methods: To quantify the absolute abundance of each unique TCRbeta CDR3 region, sequences were collapsed and filtered. T cell fraction was estimated by normalizing TCRbeta template counts to usable DNA, with usable DNA measured through amplification of reference genes found in all nucleated cells. Repertoire TCRs were annotated as SARS-CoV-2-specific by exact matching of V gene, CDR3 amino acid sequence and J gene to a known reactive TCR set. MIRA supplied the reference SARS-CoV-2 TCR set, which was filtered for enrichment in COVID-19-positive ImmuneCODE repertoires so that public or cross-reactive TCRs were removed. Using the MIRA antigens, annotated TCRs were further analysed by specific ORF or by position within an ORF. Breadth was defined as annotated unique rearrangements over total unique productive rearrangements; depth was the summed frequency of those rearrangements. Two-sided Wilcoxon rank-sum tests were applied when comparing TCR breadth between groups. Drawn from immuneACCESS, this table holds only the in-frame rearrangements with V and J called that TCRdb kept. Clones are partly lost; checked studies trace under half to an unresolved V gene and leave the rest unexplained. V and J calls and clone size follow that table, whereas D and trimming were derived from the DNA. Recorded for this sample are about 350,000 clones; 65% to 90% of them occurred a single time. Of the sample, around a tenth is held by the ten largest clones.

This specimen's treatment or condition label, interpreted: approximately 18 received Ad26.COV2.S at low or high dose, single or two shots; about five received placebo; per-sample allocation not given. Repertoires of vaccine and placebo recipients were sequenced from samples collected on day 63 after the first injection. Cohort 1b enrolled about two dozen adults aged 18-55 years at a single site in Boston, USA, between 29 July and 7 August 2020. Ad26.COV2.S consisted of a replication-incompetent adenovirus type 26 vector by which a prefusion-stabilized SARS-CoV-2 spike protein from the original Wuhan strain was expressed.

Recombination connected TRBV28 to TRBJ2-7; the D region possibly corresponds to TRBD2 (5 bases align). The sequenced sample was peripheral blood, obtained in a trial of Ad26.COV2.S vaccine versus placebo. The receptor's source is a person between 18 and 65 years old who received the Ad26.COV2.S COVID-19 vaccine or a placebo. The nucleotides are TGTGCCAGCAGTTCCCCCCCCGCAGCGGTCTACGAGCAGTACTTC. It specifies CASSSPPAAVYEQYF.